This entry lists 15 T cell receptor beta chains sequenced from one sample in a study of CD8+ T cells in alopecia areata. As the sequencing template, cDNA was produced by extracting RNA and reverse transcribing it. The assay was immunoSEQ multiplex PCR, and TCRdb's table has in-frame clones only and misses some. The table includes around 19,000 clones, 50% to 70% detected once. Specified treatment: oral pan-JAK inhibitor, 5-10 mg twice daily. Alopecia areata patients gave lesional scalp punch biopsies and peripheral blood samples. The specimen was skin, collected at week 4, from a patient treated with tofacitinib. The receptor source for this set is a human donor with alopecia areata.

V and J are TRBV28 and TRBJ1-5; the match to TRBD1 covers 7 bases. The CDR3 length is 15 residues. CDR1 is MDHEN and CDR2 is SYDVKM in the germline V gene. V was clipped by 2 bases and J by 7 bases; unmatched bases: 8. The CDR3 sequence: CASSLGGGGWQPQHF. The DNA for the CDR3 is TGTGCCAGCAGTTTAGGGGGAGGGGGCTGGCAGCCCCAGCATTTT.

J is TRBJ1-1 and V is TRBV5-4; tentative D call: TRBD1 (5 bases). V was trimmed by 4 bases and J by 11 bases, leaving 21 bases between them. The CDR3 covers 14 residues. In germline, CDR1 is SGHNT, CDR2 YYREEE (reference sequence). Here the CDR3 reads CASSQENLGTGAFF. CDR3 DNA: TGTGCCAGCAGCCAAGAAAACTTGGGGACCGGTGCTTTCTTT. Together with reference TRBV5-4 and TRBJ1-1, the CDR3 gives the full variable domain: ETGVTQSPTHLIKTRGQQVTLRCSSQSGHNTVSWYQQALGQGPQFIFQYYREEENGRGNFPPRFSGLQFPNYSSELNVNALELDDSALYLCASSQENLGTGAFFGQGTRLTVV.

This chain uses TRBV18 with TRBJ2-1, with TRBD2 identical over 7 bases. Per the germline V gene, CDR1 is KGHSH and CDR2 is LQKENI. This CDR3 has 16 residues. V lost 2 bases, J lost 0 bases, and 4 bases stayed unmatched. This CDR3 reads CASSPRGGSSYNEQFF. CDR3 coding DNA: TGTGCCAGCTCACCAAGGGGCGGGAGCTCCTACAATGAGCAGTTCTTC. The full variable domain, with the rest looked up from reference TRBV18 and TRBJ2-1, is NAGVMQNPRHLVRRRGQEARLRCSPMKGHSHVYWYRQLPEEGLKFMVYLQKENIIDESGMPKERFSAEFPKEGPSILRIQQVVRGDSAAYFCASSPRGGSSYNEQFFGPGTRLTVL.

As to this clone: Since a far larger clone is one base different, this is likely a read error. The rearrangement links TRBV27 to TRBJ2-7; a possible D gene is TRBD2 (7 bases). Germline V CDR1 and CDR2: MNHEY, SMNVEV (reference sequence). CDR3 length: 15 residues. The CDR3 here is CASILIGGVIYEQYF. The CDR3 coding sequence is TGTGCCAGCATTTTAATAGGGGGGGTCATCTACGAGCAGTACTTC.

CDR3 DNA: TGTGCCAGCAGTTACGCCCCCGGACAGGGGTTCTACGAGCAGTACTTC. This codes for CASSYAPGQGFYEQYF. The chain uses TRBV6-5 and TRBJ2-5; 9 positions match TRBD1. Near its end, the DNA agrees better with TRBJ2-7, so the J call may be wrong. The V gene's germline CDR1 is MNHEY and CDR2 SVGAGI. This CDR3 region has 16 residues.

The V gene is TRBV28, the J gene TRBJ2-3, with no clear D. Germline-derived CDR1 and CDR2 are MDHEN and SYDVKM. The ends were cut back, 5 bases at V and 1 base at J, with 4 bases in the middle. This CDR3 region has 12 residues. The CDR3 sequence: CASSRGTDTQYF. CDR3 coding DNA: TGTGCCAGCAGTCGGGGCACAGATACGCAGTATTTT.

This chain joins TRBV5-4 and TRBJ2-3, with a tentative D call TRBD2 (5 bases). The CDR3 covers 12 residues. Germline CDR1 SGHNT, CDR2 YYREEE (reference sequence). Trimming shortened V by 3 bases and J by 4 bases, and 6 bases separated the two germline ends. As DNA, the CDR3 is TGTGCCAGCAGCTCGGGATCAGATACGCAGTATTTT. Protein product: CASSSGSDTQYF.

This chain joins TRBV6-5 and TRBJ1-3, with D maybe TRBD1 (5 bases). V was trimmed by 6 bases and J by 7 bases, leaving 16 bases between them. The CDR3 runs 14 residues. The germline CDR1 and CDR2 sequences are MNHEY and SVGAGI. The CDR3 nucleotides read TGTGCCAGCAGCTCTCCGGGACCTTGGAACACCATATATTTT. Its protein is CASSSPGPWNTIYF.

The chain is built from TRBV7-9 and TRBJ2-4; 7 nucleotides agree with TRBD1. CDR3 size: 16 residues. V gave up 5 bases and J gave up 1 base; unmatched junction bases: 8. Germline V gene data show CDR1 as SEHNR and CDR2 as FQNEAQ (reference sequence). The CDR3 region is CASSAGTDLAKNIQYF. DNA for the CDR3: TGTGCCAGCAGCGCTGGGACAGACCTTGCCAAAAACATTCAGTACTTC.

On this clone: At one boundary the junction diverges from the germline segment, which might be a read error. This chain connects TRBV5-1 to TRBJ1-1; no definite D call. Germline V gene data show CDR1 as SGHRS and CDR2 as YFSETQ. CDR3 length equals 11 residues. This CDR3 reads CASSLRSSTPF. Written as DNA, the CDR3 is TGCGCCAGCAGCTTGCGATCGAGTACTCCTTTT.

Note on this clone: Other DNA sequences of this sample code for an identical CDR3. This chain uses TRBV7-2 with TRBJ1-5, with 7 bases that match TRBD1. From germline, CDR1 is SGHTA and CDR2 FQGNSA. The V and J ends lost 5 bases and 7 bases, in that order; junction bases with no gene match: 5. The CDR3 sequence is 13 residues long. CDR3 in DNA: TGTGCCAGCAGCGCCGACAGGGTCCAGCCCCAGCATTTT. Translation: CASSADRVQPQHF.

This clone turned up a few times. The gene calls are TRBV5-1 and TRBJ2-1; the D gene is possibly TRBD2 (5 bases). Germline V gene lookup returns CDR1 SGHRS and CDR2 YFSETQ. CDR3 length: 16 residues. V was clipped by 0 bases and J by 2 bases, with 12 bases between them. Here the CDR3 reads CASSLAVASPYNEQFF. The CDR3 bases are TGCGCCAGCAGCTTGGCGGTAGCGAGTCCCTACAATGAGCAGTTCTTC.

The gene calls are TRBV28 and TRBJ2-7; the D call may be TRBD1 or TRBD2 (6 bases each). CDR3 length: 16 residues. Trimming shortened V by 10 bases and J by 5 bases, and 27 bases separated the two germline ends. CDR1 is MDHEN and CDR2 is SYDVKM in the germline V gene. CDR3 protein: CATTASGARSRHEQYF. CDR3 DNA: TGTGCCACCACCGCATCGGGGGCGCGAAGTCGCCACGAGCAGTACTTC. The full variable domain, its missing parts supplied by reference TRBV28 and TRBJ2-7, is DVKVTQSSRYLVKRTGEKVFLECVQDMDHENMFWYRQDPGLGLRLIYFSYDVKMKEKGDIPEGYSVSREKKERFSLILESASTNQTSMYLCATTASGARSRHEQYFGPGTRLTVT.

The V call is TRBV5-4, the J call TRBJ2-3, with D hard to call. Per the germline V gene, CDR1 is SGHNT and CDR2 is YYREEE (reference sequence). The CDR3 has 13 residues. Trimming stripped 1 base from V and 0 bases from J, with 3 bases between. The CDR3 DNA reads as TGTGCCAGCAGCTTGTCAAGCACAGATACGCAGTATTTT. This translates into CASSLSSTDTQYF.

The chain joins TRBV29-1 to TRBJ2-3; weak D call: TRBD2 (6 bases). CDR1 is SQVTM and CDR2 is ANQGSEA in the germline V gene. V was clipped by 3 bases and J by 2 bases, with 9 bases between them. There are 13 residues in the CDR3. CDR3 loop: CSVEWGDTDTQYF. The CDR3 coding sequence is TGCAGCGTTGAGTGGGGGGACACAGATACGCAGTATTTT.